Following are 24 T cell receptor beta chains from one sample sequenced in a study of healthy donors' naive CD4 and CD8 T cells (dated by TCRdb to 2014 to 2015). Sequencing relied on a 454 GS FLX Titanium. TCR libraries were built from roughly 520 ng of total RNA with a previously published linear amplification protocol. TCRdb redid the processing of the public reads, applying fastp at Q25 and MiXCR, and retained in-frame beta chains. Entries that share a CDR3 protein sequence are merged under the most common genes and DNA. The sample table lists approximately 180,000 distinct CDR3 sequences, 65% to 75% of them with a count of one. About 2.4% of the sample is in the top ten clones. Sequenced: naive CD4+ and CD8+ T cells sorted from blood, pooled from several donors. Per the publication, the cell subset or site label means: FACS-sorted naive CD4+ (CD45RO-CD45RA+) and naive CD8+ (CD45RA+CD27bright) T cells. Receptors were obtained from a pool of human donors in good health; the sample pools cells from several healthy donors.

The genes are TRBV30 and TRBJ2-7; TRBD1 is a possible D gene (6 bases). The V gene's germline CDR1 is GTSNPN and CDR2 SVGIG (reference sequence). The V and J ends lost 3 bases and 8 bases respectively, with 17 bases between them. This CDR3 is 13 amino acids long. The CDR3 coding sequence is TGTGCCTGGAGCGCCGGACAGCGAGGGCAGCAGTACTTC. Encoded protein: CAWSAGQRGQQYF.

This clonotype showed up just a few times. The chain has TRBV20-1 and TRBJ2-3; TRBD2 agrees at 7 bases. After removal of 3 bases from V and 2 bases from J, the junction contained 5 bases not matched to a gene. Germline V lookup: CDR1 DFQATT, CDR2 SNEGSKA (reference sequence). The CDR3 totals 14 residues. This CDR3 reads CSASLADSTDTQYF. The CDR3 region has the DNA TGCAGTGCTAGCCTAGCGGACTCCACAGATACGCAGTATTTT.

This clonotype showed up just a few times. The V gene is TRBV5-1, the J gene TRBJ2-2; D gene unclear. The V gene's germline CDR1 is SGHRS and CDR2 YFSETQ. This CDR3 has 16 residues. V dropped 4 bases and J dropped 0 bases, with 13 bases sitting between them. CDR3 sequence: CASSLWEVTNTGELFF. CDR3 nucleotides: TGCGCCAGCAGCCTATGGGAAGTCACGAACACCGGGGAGCTGTTTTTT.

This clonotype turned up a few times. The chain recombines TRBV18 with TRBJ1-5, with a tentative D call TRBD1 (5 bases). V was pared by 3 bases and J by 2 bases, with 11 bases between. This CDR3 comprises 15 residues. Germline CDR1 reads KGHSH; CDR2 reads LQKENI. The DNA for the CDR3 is TGTGCCAGCTCACCGGGGCCGCGGGGCAATCAGCCCCAGCATTTT. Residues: CASSPGPRGNQPQHF.

The CDR3 nucleotides are TGTGCCACCAGCAGAGATCTAGGCGGGAGGGCGGATGAGCAGTTCTTC. The encoded protein is CATSRDLGGRADEQFF. The genes are TRBV15 and TRBJ2-1; 9 bases map to TRBD2. CDR1 is LNHNV and CDR2 is YYDKDF in the germline V gene (reference sequence). Trimming took 0 bases from V and 8 from J; bases not matched to a gene: 8. The CDR3 has 16 amino acids.

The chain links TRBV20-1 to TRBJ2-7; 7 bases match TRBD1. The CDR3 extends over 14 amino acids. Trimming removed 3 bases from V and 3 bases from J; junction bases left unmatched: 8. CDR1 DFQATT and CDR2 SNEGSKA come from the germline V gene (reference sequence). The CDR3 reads CSARDRTGYYEQYF. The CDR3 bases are TGCAGTGCTAGGGACAGGACCGGTTACTACGAGCAGTACTTC.

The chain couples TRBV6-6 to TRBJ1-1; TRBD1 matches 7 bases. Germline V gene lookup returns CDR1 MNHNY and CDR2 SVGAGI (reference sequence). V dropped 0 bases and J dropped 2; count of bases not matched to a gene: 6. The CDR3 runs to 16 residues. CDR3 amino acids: CASSYSMAGGNTEAFF. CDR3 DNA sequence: TGTGCCAGCAGTTACTCGATGGCAGGGGGTAACACTGAAGCTTTCTTT.

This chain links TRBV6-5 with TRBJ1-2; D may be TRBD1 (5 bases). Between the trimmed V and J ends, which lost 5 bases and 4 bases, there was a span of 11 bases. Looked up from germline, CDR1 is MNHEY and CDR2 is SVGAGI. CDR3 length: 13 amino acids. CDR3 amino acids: CASSRGGTYGYTF. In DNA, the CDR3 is TGTGCCAGCAGTCGTGGGGGGACCTATGGCTACACCTTC.

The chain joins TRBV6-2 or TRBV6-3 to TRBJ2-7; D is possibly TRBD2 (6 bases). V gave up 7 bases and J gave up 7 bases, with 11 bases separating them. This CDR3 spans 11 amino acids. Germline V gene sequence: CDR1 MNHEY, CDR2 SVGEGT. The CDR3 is CASTAAGEQYF. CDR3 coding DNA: TGTGCCAGCACCGCCGCGGGAGAGCAGTACTTC.

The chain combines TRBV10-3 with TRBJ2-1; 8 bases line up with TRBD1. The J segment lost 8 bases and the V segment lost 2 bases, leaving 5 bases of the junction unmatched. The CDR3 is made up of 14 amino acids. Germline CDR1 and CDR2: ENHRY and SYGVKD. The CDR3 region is CAISEVNRGDEQFF. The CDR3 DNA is TGTGCCATCAGTGAGGTGAACAGGGGGGATGAGCAGTTCTTC.

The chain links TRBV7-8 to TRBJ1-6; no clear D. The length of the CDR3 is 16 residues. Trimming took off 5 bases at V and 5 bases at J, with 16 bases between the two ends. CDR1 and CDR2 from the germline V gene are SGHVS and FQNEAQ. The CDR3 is CASSPSISINNSPLHF. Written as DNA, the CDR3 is TGTGCCAGCAGCCCCTCGATCAGCATTAATAATTCACCCCTCCACTTT.

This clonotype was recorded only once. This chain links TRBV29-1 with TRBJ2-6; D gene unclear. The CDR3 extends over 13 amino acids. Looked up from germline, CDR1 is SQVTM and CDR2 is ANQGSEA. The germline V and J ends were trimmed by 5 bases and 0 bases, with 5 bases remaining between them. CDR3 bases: TGCAGCGTTTCCAACTCTGGGGCCAACGTCCTGACTTTC. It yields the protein CSVSNSGANVLTF.

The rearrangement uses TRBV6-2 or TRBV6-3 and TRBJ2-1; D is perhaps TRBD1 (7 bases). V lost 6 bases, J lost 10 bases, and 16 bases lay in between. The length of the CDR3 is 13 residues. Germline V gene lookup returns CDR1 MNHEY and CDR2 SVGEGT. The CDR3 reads CASSRGDRREQFF. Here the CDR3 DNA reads TGTGCCAGCAGCAGGGGGGATCGACGCGAGCAGTTCTTC.

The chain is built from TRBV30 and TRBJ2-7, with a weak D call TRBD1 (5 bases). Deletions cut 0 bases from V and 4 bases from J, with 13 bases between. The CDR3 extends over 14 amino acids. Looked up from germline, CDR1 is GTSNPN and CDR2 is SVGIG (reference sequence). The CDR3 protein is CAWSVGQDIYEQYF. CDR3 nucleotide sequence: TGTGCCTGGAGTGTAGGTCAGGACATATACGAGCAGTACTTC. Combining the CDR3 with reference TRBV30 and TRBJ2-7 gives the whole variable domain SQTIHQWPATLVQPVGSPLSLECTVEGTSNPNLYWYRQAAGRGLQLLFYSVGIGQISSEVPQNLSASRPQDRQFILSSKKLLLSDSGFYLCAWSVGQDIYEQYFGPGTRLTVT.

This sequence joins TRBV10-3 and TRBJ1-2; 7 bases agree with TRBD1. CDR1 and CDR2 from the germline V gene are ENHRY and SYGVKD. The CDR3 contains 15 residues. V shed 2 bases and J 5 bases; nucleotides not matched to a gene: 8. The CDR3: CAISERGQDIYGYTF. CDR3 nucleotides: TGTGCCATCAGTGAGCGAGGACAGGACATTTATGGCTACACCTTC.

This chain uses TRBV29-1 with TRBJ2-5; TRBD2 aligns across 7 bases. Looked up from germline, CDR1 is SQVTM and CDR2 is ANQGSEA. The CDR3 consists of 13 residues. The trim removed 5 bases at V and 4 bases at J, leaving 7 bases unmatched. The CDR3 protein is CSVSGVAGETQYF. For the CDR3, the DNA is TGCAGCGTTTCCGGGGTAGCGGGAGAGACCCAGTACTTC.

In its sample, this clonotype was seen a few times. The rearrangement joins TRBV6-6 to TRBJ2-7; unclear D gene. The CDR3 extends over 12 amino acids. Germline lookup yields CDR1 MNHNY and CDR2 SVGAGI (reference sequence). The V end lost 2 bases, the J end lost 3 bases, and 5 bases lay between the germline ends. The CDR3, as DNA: TGTGCCAGCAGTTACGCTAGCTACGAGCAGTACTTC. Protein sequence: CASSYASYEQYF.

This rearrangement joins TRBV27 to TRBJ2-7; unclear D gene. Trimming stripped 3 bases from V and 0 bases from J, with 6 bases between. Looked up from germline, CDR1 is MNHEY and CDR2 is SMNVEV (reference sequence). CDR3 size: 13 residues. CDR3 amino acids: CASSFRPSYEQYF. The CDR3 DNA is TGTGCCAGCAGTTTCCGTCCCTCCTACGAGCAGTACTTC.

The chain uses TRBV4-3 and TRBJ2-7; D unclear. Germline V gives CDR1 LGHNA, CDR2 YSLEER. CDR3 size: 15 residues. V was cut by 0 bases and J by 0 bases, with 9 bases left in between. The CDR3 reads CASSQDPTGSYEQYF. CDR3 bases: TGCGCCAGCAGCCAAGATCCAACGGGCTCCTACGAGCAGTACTTC.

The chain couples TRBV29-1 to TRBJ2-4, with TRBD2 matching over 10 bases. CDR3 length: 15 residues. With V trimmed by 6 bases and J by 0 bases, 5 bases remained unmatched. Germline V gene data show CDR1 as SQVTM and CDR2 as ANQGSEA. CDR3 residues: CSVLLAGLAKNIQYF. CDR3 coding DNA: TGCAGCGTGCTACTAGCGGGATTAGCCAAAAACATTCAGTACTTC.

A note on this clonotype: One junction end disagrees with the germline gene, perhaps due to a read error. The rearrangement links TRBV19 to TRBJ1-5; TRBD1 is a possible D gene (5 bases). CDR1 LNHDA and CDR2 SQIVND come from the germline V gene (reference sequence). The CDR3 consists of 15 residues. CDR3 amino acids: CASRIGTASNQPQHF. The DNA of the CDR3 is TGTGCCAGTAGGATAGGGACCGCTAGCAATCAGCCCCAGCATTTT.

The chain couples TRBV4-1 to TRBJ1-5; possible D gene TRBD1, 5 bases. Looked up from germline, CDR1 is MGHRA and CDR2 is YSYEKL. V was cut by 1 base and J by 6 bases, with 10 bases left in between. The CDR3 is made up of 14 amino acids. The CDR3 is CASSQGGGAQPQHF. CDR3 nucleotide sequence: TGCGCCAGCAGCCAAGGTGGGGGAGCTCAGCCCCAGCATTTT.

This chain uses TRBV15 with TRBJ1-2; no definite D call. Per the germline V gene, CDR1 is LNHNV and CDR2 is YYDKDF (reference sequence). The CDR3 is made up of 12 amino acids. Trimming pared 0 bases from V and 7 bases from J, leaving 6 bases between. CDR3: CATSRDRLGYTF. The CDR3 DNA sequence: TGTGCCACCAGCAGAGATCGGCTTGGCTACACCTTC.

CDR3 bases: TGCAGCGGCAGAGGAGGGCAATCCTACAATGAGCAGTTCTTC. Amino acids: CSGRGGQSYNEQFF. The V call is TRBV29-1, the J call TRBJ2-1; D is perhaps TRBD2 (6 bases). This CDR3 has 14 residues. Germline V gene lookup returns CDR1 SQVTM and CDR2 ANQGSEA. V was cut by 7 bases and J by 1 base, with 14 bases left in between.